This T cell receptor beta chain was sequenced during a study of T cell responses to AZD1222 COVID-19 vaccine. General study findings and limits: All repertoire sampling was performed exclusively after the peak T cell response. Possibly, clonal diversity was underestimated; donors were largely white British and included more females. Within unmutated variant regions lay the reported targets of nearly half of spike-specific TCRs.

The method was immunoSEQ multiplex PCR; TCRdb's version includes in-frame clones alone and lacks a portion of them. This table holds 95,000 to 100,000 clones, around 83% found once. The CDR3 has 17 amino acids. Per germline, CDR1 MNHNS and CDR2 SASEGT. J gave up 3 bases and V 6 bases, and 14 bases lay outside the gene matches. This clone has a single count. The antigen is undetermined. This material consisted of peripheral blood, taken on day 0 of AZD1222 vaccination. The chain joins TRBV6-1 to TRBJ1-2; TRBD1 matches at 9 bases. The clonotype comes from an adult in good health. CDR3 residues: CASREKTGQGTDYGYTF. DNA for the CDR3: TGTGCCAGCAGGGAAAAGACGGGACAGGGCACGGACTATGGCTACACCTTC.